This TCR beta chain was sequenced for a study of cytomegalovirus exposure and HLA in healthy donors. Study information: Among the roughly 370 genotyped donors, around 85% were placed in the Caucasian-associated ancestry cluster. Study-wide results and limits: Cytomegalovirus-associated TCR beta chains were listed, numbering approximately 150. Fewer N-insertions than the roughly 630-donor mean were reportedly shown by an Asian-associated ancestry cluster in a later analysis.

PCR primers comprised 60 Vbeta and 13 Jbeta primers. Profiling relied on immunoSEQ multiplex PCR, and the TCRdb table lists in-frame clones only, not all of them. This table has 80,000 to 100,000 clones, around 83% appearing once. For this clone: Its antigen remains unknown.

V lost 3 bases and J lost 6, with 6 bases in between. CDR1 and CDR2 from the germline V gene are SNHLY and FYNNEI. The CDR3 runs to 11 residues. The gene calls are TRBV2 and TRBJ2-7; D gene uncertain. This clonotype was obtained from a female donor in good health and CMV-seropositive. What was sequenced was PBMCs. The CDR3 spells CASSDVSEQYF. In nucleotides, the CDR3 is TGTGCCAGCAGTGACGTTAGCGAGCAGTACTTC.